Detailed here is one TCR beta chain. The sample belongs to a study of blood T cell repertoires in COVID-19. CDR1 and CDR2 (germline): LNHDA, SQIVND (reference sequence). This CDR3 has 13 amino acids. V shed 5 bases, J shed 6 bases, and the junction held 5 bases outside the gene matches. The protocol was immunoSEQ multiplex PCR, while the TCRdb copy is restricted to in-frame clones and leaves out a portion. The sample has 60,000 to 75,000 clones; approximately 91% are singletons. The genes are TRBV19 and TRBJ2-5; 8 bases map to TRBD1. The TCR was taken from a human donor in a cohort sampled during active COVID-19. The source material was peripheral blood. The CDR3 DNA follows: TGTGCCAGTAGTCCAGGGGGCGCGAAGACCCAGTACTTC. It translates to CASSPGGAKTQYF.